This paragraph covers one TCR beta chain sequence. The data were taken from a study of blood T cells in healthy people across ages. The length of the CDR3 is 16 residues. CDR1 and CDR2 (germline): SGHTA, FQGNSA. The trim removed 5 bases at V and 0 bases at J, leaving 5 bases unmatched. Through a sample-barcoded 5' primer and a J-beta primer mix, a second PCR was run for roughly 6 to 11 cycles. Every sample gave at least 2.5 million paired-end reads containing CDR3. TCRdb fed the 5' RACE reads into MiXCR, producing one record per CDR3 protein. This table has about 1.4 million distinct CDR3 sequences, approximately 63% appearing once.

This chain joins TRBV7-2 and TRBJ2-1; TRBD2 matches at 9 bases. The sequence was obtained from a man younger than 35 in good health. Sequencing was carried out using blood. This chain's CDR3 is CASSAAGGASYNEQFF. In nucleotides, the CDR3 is TGTGCCAGCAGCGCCGCGGGGGGGGCCTCCTACAATGAGCAGTTCTTC.